This passage covers 13 T cell receptor beta chains from one sample sequenced in a study of CD8 T cells in Susac syndrome. cDNA came from about 0.5 to 1 ug RNA primed by random hexamers. TCRdb fed the immunoSEQ multiplex PCR reads into MiXCR, producing one record per CDR3 protein. The data show about 200,000 distinct CDR3 sequences, roughly nine tenths seen once. Sequenced: CD8+ T cells from PBMCs. These receptors were taken from a human donor with multiple sclerosis.

The chain has TRBV19 and TRBJ2-1, with TRBD1 as a possible D gene (6 bases). The CDR3 is 16 amino acids. Trimming removed 1 base from V and 0 bases from J, with 10 bases in between. Germline V gene lookup returns CDR1 LNHDA and CDR2 SQIVND (reference sequence). The CDR3 nucleotides read TGTGCCAGTAGTATAGCAGGGGCTAGCTCCTACAATGAGCAGTTCTTC. The encoded protein is CASSIAGASSYNEQFF.

The rearrangement links TRBV12-3 or TRBV12-4 to TRBJ2-7; the D call may be TRBD1 or TRBD2 (5 bases each). This CDR3 spans 15 amino acids. V lost 1 base and J 3 bases, leaving 13 bases between the germline ends. Here the CDR3 DNA reads TGTGCCAGCAGTTTAGAGGGGCTTGGAGGCTACGAGCAGTACTTC. It is translated as CASSLEGLGGYEQYF.

The chain recombines TRBV30 with TRBJ2-4; D may be TRBD1 or TRBD2 (5 bases each). The germline V gene encodes CDR1 GTSNPN and CDR2 SVGIG (reference sequence). This CDR3 has 13 residues. V gave up 1 base and J gave up 8 bases, with 12 bases separating them. CDR3 in amino acids: CAWSAGDPDIQYF. DNA of the CDR3: TGTGCCTGGAGTGCCGGGGACCCAGACATTCAGTACTTC.

Here the CDR3 reads CASSSAGGLTSYGYTF. CDR3 bases: TGTGCCAGCAGCTCCGCAGGAGGGCTCACTAGCTATGGCTACACCTTC. This chain joins TRBV7-3 and TRBJ1-2; D gene unclear. Germline values: CDR1 SGHTA, CDR2 FQGTGA. V was pared by 4 bases and J by 4 bases, with 19 bases between. The CDR3 sequence is 16 residues long.

This chain joins TRBV20-1 and TRBJ1-1; D possibly corresponds to TRBD1 (5 bases). The ends were cut back, 6 bases at V and 0 bases at J, with 20 bases in the middle. The CDR3 totals 16 residues. Germline V gene lookup returns CDR1 DFQATT and CDR2 SNEGSKA (reference sequence). The CDR3 sequence is CSAPGPTGRLNTEAFF. The CDR3 nucleotides read TGCAGTGCGCCGGGCCCCACGGGACGGTTGAACACTGAAGCTTTCTTT.

This clonotype was recorded once. The chain combines TRBV7-2 with TRBJ2-7; 7 bases are a match to TRBD1. The germline V gene has CDR1 SGHTA and CDR2 FQGNSA. Trimming at V came to 0 bases and at J to 7 bases, leaving 9 bases not matched to a gene. The CDR3 is 15 amino acids. CDR3 in DNA: TGTGCCAGCAGCTTAGCCTTCGACAGGGTGGGTGAGCAGTACTTC. This translates into CASSLAFDRVGEQYF.

This clonotype was seen just once. This chain joins TRBV5-1 and TRBJ1-1, with no clear D. The CDR3 is 15 residues long. The V end was cut by 0 bases, the J end by 5 bases, with 14 bases between. In germline, CDR1 is SGHRS, CDR2 YFSETQ. This chain's CDR3 is CASSLVSDGVTEAFF. In nucleotides, the CDR3 is TGCGCCAGCAGCTTGGTGTCGGATGGGGTGACTGAAGCTTTCTTT.

The chain combines TRBV12-3 or TRBV12-4 with TRBJ1-1, with unresolved D. The ends were cut back, 6 bases at V and 6 bases at J, with 23 bases in the middle. The CDR3 sequence is 16 residues long. CDR3 region: CASRSLDRKRTSEAFF. The DNA of the CDR3 is TGTGCCAGCAGGTCCCTCGACCGTAAGCGGACCTCTGAAGCTTTCTTT.

The chain couples TRBV19 to TRBJ2-1, with 16 positions matching TRBD2. CDR3 length equals 13 residues. CDR1 and CDR2 from the germline V gene are LNHDA and SQIVND (reference sequence). Trimming cost V 4 bases and J 16 bases; bases outside gene matches: 4. The DNA of the CDR3 is TGTGCCAGTAGTACGGGACTAGCGGGGGGGCACTTCTTC. Protein: CASSTGLAGGHFF.

The J gene is TRBJ2-3, the V gene TRBV6-5, with D unclear. Trimming shortened V by 4 bases and J by 2 bases, and 7 bases separated the two germline ends. Germline lookup yields CDR1 MNHEY and CDR2 SVGAGI. CDR3 length: 13 amino acids. The CDR3 spells CASSLYTTDTQYF. CDR3 in DNA: TGTGCCAGCAGTTTGTATACCACAGATACGCAGTATTTT.

J is TRBJ2-1 and V is TRBV3-1; D possibly corresponds to TRBD1 (6 bases). The CDR3 runs to 13 residues. CDR1 and CDR2 from the germline V gene are LGHDT and YNNKEL (reference sequence). Trimming took off 0 bases at V and 14 bases at J, with 14 bases between the two ends. CDR3 DNA: TGTGCCAGCAGCCAAGATAGGAACAGGGATGAGTTCTTC. This encodes CASSQDRNRDEFF.

The V gene is TRBV5-1, the J gene TRBJ1-4; no clear D gene. From germline, CDR1 is SGHRS and CDR2 YFSETQ. The CDR3 covers 12 residues. V gave up 1 base and J gave up 5 bases, with 3 bases separating them. CDR3 region: CASSLSNEKLFF. The CDR3 DNA is TGCGCCAGCAGCTTGTCGAATGAAAAACTGTTTTTT.

This chain joins TRBV14 and TRBJ2-2; D is perhaps TRBD1 (6 bases). Trimming took off 1 base at V and 4 bases at J, with 10 bases between the two ends. From germline, CDR1 is SGHDN and CDR2 FVKESK. This CDR3 contains 15 residues. In DNA form, the CDR3 reads TGTGCCAGCAGCCAAGCCGCAGGGGCCACCGGGGAGCTGTTTTTT. Protein: CASSQAAGATGELFF.